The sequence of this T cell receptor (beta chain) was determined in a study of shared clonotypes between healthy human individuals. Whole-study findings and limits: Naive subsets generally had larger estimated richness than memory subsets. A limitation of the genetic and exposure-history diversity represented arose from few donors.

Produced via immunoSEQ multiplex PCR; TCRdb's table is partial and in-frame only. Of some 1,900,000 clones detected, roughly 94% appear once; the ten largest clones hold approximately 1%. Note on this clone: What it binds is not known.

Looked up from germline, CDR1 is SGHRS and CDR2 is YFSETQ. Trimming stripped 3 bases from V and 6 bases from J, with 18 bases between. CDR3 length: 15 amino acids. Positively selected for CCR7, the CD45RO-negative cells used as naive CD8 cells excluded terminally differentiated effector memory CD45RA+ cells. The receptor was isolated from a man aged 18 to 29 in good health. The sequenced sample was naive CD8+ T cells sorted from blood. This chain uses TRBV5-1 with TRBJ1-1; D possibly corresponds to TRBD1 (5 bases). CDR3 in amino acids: CASSSGLLGSAEAFF. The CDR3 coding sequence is TGCGCCAGCAGCTCGGGACTATTGGGGAGCGCTGAAGCTTTCTTT. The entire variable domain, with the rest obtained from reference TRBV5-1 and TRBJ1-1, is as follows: KAGVTQTPRYLIKTRGQQVTLSCSPISGHRSVSWYQQTPGQGLQFLFEYFSETQRNKGNFPGRFSGRQFSNSRSEMNVSTLELGDSALYLCASSSGLLGSAEAFFGQGTRLTVV.